This is a list of T cell receptor beta chains from one sample in a study of T cell responses to AZD1222 COVID-19 vaccine. Sequenced by immunoSEQ multiplex PCR; TCRdb stores in-frame clones only, minus some. The sample consists of more than 85,000 clones, around 76% of them appearing once. Sample: peripheral blood, taken on day 0 of AZD1222 vaccination. The receptors were gathered from an adult in good health. Each CDR3 is given with its conserved first and last residue. A D gene is named only where the DNA matches it firmly. Size is omitted from some rows. Given values are once, few, many or a class for expanded clones.

clone_size	d_call	v_call	j_call	cdr3_nt	cdr3_aa
NA	NA	TRBV19	TRBJ1-3	TGTGCCAGTAGTACCTCAGACACCTCTGGAAACACCATATATTTT	CASSTSDTSGNTIYF
NA	NA	TRBV6-2/TRBV6-3	TRBJ1-1	TGTGCCAGCAGACCTCAAGCAGCGAACACTGAAGCTTTCTTT	CASRPQAANTEAFF
NA	TRBD1	TRBV9	TRBJ1-3	TGTGCCAGCAGCGTAGTCCAGGGGGGCTCTGGAAACACCATATATTTT	CASSVVQGGSGNTIYF
NA	NA	TRBV19	TRBJ1-2	TGTGCCAGTAGCCCTTACGGCGTGGACGTCAGCTATGGCTACACCTTC	CASSPYGVDVSYGYTF
NA	NA	TRBV19	TRBJ1-1	TGTGCCAGTAGTATAGAACAGAACACTGAAGCTTTCTTT	CASSIEQNTEAFF
NA	TRBD2	TRBV4-3	TRBJ2-3	TGCGCCAGCAGTCTGAGCGGGGCCACAGATACGCAGTATTTT	CASSLSGATDTQYF
few	TRBD1	TRBV7-9	TRBJ1-5	TGTGCCAGCAGCCCGATCGGGACAGCCAATCAGCCCCAGCATTTT	CASSPIGTANQPQHF
NA	NA	TRBV9	TRBJ2-5	TGTGCCAGCAGCTCCCTCGGAACCCAAGAGACCCAGTACTTC	CASSSLGTQETQYF
NA	NA	TRBV5-6	TRBJ1-1	TGTGCCAGCAGCTTGGGAGAAGCGGAGACCCACCGGGGAGCTTTCTTT	CASSLGEAETHRGAFF
NA	TRBD1	TRBV25-1	TRBJ1-1	TGTGCCAGCAGTGGCCGACAGGGCTACACTGAAGCTTTCTTT	CASSGRQGYTEAFF
few	TRBD1	TRBV6-2/TRBV6-3	TRBJ2-7	TGTGCCAGCAGTGACTTCGGACAGGGGGACTCCTACGAGCAGTACTTC	CASSDFGQGDSYEQYF
NA	TRBD1	TRBV18	TRBJ2-3	TGTGCCAGCTCACCTACAGGGGTGGAAACAGATACGCAGTATTTT	CASSPTGVETDTQYF
few	TRBD1	TRBV5-6	TRBJ1-3	TGTGCCAGCAGCTTGAAGACAGGGCCTGGAAACACCATATATTTT	CASSLKTGPGNTIYF
NA	NA	TRBV7-9	TRBJ1-4	TGTGCCAGCAGCGGGGTGCGTGGGAAACTGTTTTTT	CASSGVRGKLFF
NA	NA	TRBV10-3	TRBJ2-1	TGTGCCATCAGTGGCAGTTCTCGAATCAACTCCTACAATGAGCAGTTCTTC	CAISGSSRINSYNEQFF
NA	TRBD1	TRBV18	TRBJ1-4	TGTGCCAGCTCACCGACAAAGCAGGGGGCCGGTGAAAAACTGTTTTTT	CASSPTKQGAGEKLFF
NA	TRBD1	TRBV19	TRBJ1-5	TGTGCCAGTAGTATGGACAGGGCGGGCAATCAGCCCCAGCATTTT	CASSMDRAGNQPQHF
NA	TRBD1	TRBV5-4	TRBJ2-5	TGTGCCAGCAGCTTACAGGGGCTCCAAGAGACCCAGTACTTC	CASSLQGLQETQYF
few	TRBD1	TRBV5-1	TRBJ1-2	TGCGCCAGCAGCTTGGCGCGACCGGGACAGGCTTCGGACGCTAACTATGGCTACACCTTC	CASSLARPGQASDANYGYTF
NA	NA	TRBV10-1	TRBJ1-6	TGCGCCAGCAGTGAAGACGGGCTCTCCTATAATTCACCCCTCCACTTT	CASSEDGLSYNSPLHF
NA	TRBD2	TRBV7-2	TRBJ2-5	TGTGCCAGCAGCTACCAGCGGGGGGCCGGGGAGACCCAGTACTTC	CASSYQRGAGETQYF
once	TRBD1	TRBV5-1	TRBJ2-7	TGCGCCAGCAGCCGGACAGGGGAGGGCGAGCAGTACTTC	CASSRTGEGEQYF
once	NA	TRBV27	TRBJ2-1	TGTGCCAGCAGTTGGGGGTCGGGTGAGCAGTTCTTC	CASSWGSGEQFF
NA	NA	TRBV18	TRBJ1-2	TGTGCCAGCTCACCACCCGCCGCCCGTGGCTACACCTTC	CASSPPAARGYTF
NA	TRBD2	TRBV13	TRBJ2-1	TGTGCCAGCCGCGGGGGACTGGCCTACAATGAGCAGTTCTTC	CASRGGLAYNEQFF
NA	TRBD1	TRBV27	TRBJ2-7	TGTGCCAGCAGCTCGTCTCCCCTCGGACAGGCACTCTCCTACGAGCAGTACTTC	CASSSSPLGQALSYEQYF
few	NA	TRBV5-1	TRBJ1-1	TGCGCCAGCAACCTCAACCGAGGGGATGAAGCTTTCTTT	CASNLNRGDEAFF
NA	TRBD2	TRBV7-9	TRBJ2-3	TGTGCCAGCCGGATTAGCGGGGTGAGCACAGATACGCAGTATTTT	CASRISGVSTDTQYF
NA	TRBD2	TRBV5-4	TRBJ2-5	TGTGCCAGCAGTTCTAGCGGGGGAGGTAAAGAGACCCAGTACTTC	CASSSSGGGKETQYF
NA	NA	TRBV5-5	TRBJ2-7	TGTGCCAGCAGCTTGAACTACGAGCAGTACTTC	CASSLNYEQYF
NA	NA	TRBV21-1	TRBJ2-3	TGTGCCAGCAGGATCGATGGACAGGTCGAAAGTAGCACAGATACGCAGTATTTT	CASRIDGQVESSTDTQYF
NA	NA	TRBV7-2	TRBJ2-2	TGTGCCAGCAGCAACGACGGACGGAACACCGGGGAGCTGTTTTTT	CASSNDGRNTGELFF
NA	TRBD1	TRBV7-9	TRBJ2-3	TGTGCCAGCAGCCGAGGGACAGGTGCGAACCGGGGCACAGATACGCAGTATTTT	CASSRGTGANRGTDTQYF
NA	NA	TRBV19	TRBJ1-5	TGTGCCAGTAGTTCTCCGGGAGACACCGGGAGCAATCAGCCCCAGCATTTT	CASSSPGDTGSNQPQHF
NA	NA	TRBV19	TRBJ1-3	TGTGCCAGTACCGCTCGGGGGCCCTCTGGAAACACCATATATTTT	CASTARGPSGNTIYF
few	TRBD1	TRBV4-2	TRBJ1-6	TGTGCCAGCAGCCAAGAGGACGGGACAGGGGCATCACCCCTCCACTTT	CASSQEDGTGASPLHF
once	NA	TRBV19	TRBJ2-3	TGTGCCAGTAGTATAGATCCTTTTGGGAGGGGGGCGCAGTATTTT	CASSIDPFGRGAQYF
NA	NA	TRBV6-6	TRBJ1-2	TGTGCCACTCAGTCCGGGATTCATGGCTACACCTTC	CATQSGIHGYTF
NA	NA	TRBV18	TRBJ1-1	TGTGCCAGCTCACCATTTTCTACCGGGAACACTGAAGCTTTCTTT	CASSPFSTGNTEAFF
NA	TRBD1	TRBV5-1	TRBJ2-7	TGCGCCAGCAGCTTGGCCACAGGGGTAGGCGAGCAGTACTTC	CASSLATGVGEQYF
NA	TRBD1	TRBV6-5	TRBJ1-1	TGTGCCAGCCAGGGGGCGCCCAACACTGAAGCTTTCTTT	CASQGAPNTEAFF
NA	NA	TRBV6-4	TRBJ1-2	TGTGCCAGCAGTGTCGGCAGTGGCTATGGCTACACCTTC	CASSVGSGYGYTF
NA	NA	TRBV27	TRBJ1-6	TGTGCCAGCAAAAGGGAGACCAGATATAATTCACCCCTCCACTTT	CASKRETRYNSPLHF
NA	TRBD1	TRBV6-4	TRBJ1-2	TGTGCCAGCAGTGATGACAGGGGGTTTGGCTACACCTTC	CASSDDRGFGYTF
NA	TRBD1	TRBV7-9	TRBJ2-1	TGTGCCAGCGAAACCGGGACAGGGGTCGGAGGTGAGCAGTTCTTC	CASETGTGVGGEQFF
NA	TRBD1	TRBV2	TRBJ1-2	TGTGCCAGCAGCGGGACAGGCGGTGGCTACACCTTC	CASSGTGGGYTF
NA	NA	TRBV7-2	TRBJ1-3	TGTGCCAGCAGCTTAGGCAGGAACACTGGAAACACCATATATTTT	CASSLGRNTGNTIYF
NA	TRBD1	TRBV18	TRBJ1-5	TGTGCCAGCTCACCCAAGCCCACAGGGGGTTCGGATCAGCCCCAGCATTTT	CASSPKPTGGSDQPQHF
NA	NA	TRBV6-5	TRBJ1-3	TGTGCCAGCAGTTACGGTGGGGCAGGGGAGAGAATATATTTT	CASSYGGAGERIYF
once	TRBD2	TRBV9	TRBJ2-3	TGTGCCAGCAGCGGGGCCGGGGGACTACTTTCGAGCAGTACGCAGTATTTT	CASSGAGGLLSSSTQYF
NA	NA	TRBV7-9	TRBJ2-3	TGTGCCAGCAGCTTAGGGGGGAGGACAGATACGCAGTATTTT	CASSLGGRTDTQYF
NA	TRBD1	TRBV27	TRBJ2-7	TGTGCCAGCAGTTTGACATCCCCTTCCGGGACAGGGGTCTACGAGCAGTACTTC	CASSLTSPSGTGVYEQYF
NA	NA	TRBV4-3	TRBJ2-2	TGCGCCAGCAGCCAAGGGTCGGCCCTCACCGGGGAGCTGTTTTTT	CASSQGSALTGELFF
NA	NA	TRBV14	TRBJ1-1	TGTGCCAGCAGCCCTGACGTAGGCATGAACACTGAAGCTTTCTTT	CASSPDVGMNTEAFF
once	NA	TRBV4-3	TRBJ1-6	TGCGCCAGCAGCCAAGATACGGGAGGGAATTCACCCCTCCACTTT	CASSQDTGGNSPLHF
NA	TRBD1	TRBV29-1	TRBJ1-2	TGCAGCGTTGAAGACCGACAGGGATCCGGCTATGGCTACACCTTC	CSVEDRQGSGYGYTF
NA	TRBD2	TRBV19	TRBJ2-1	TGTGCCAGTAGGGACTTTGCGGGGGGCGACTACAATGAGCAGTTCTTC	CASRDFAGGDYNEQFF
once	NA	TRBV5-1	TRBJ2-3	TGCGCCAGCAGCTTGGAGTTTTATAGGGGCGGGTCAGATACGCAGTATTTT	CASSLEFYRGGSDTQYF
NA	TRBD2	TRBV7-2	TRBJ2-1	TGTGCCAGCAGCTTAAATCCGGGGGGTACTGAGCAGTTCTTC	CASSLNPGGTEQFF